This T cell receptor (beta chain) is drawn from a study of OX40 agonist ivuxolimab in advanced cancers. In the study overall: Under the entry rules, prior anti-PD-1, anti-PD-L1 or anti-CTLA-4 therapy was allowed, and approximately 36% had some. There were three patients with partial responses, one having hepatocellular carcinoma and two cutaneous melanoma. The study's findings and limits: Some patients who did not respond also had low normalized T-cell clonal expansion.

Blood sampling took place at baseline, cycle 4 day 1, and cycle 7 day 1. Of note for this clone: Its cognate antigen is unknown.

Sequencing used immunoSEQ multiplex PCR; TCRdb keeps in-frame clones, though not all of them. The sample has roughly 70,000 clones, about 90% seen once. The specimen comprised CD4+ or CD8+ T cells sorted from blood, sampled in a trial of the OX40 agonist ivuxolimab. This receptor was obtained from an adult with an advanced solid tumor such as melanoma, head and neck, liver or kidney cancer.

The DNA for the CDR3 is TGTGCCAGCAGCCACCCGGGACCCTACGAGCAGTACTTC. It codes for CASSHPGPYEQYF. The rearrangement links TRBV7-2 to TRBJ2-7; D may be TRBD1 or TRBD2 (5 bases each). V was trimmed by 5 bases and J by 2 bases, leaving 10 bases between them. The CDR3 sequence is 13 residues long. Germline CDR1 is SGHTA and CDR2 is FQGNSA.